The clone carrying this TCR beta chain was seen more than once but under ten times. The data are from a study of blood T cell repertoires in COVID-19. Study-level background: Donors in Cohort 3 counted as recovered after two negative PCRs, clearance, or symptom resolution. Collection of acute and convalescent COVID-19 samples took place in the United States, Italy and Spain. The cDNA or gDNA used as material had been derived from T cells, B-cell-depleted T cells, or PBMCs.

Source study methods: Cell counts per sample came from amplifying reference gene primers. The data were produced by immunoSEQ multiplex PCR, yet TCRdb's version contains in-frame clones alone and is incomplete. From that table come the V and J calls and clone size; the DNA was used to work out D and trimming. The profile shows 200,000 to 250,000 clones, less than 90% of them singletons. The sample consisted of PBMCs or T cells enriched from blood (not recorded which). This TCR was sampled from a woman between 45 and 65 years old in a cohort exposed to, infected with or recovered from COVID-19 (not recorded which).

CDR3 in DNA: TGTGCCAGCAGCTTAACCCAGGACAATGAGCAGTTCTTC. It specifies CASSLTQDNEQFF. This chain uses TRBV7-3 with TRBJ2-1; no clear D. This CDR3 is 13 amino acids long. Germline V CDR1 and CDR2: SGHTA, FQGTGA. Trimming removed 0 bases from V and 5 bases from J, with 5 bases in between.